This T cell receptor (beta chain) was obtained from a study of T cell repertoires in ileal Crohn's disease. TCRdb's table, derived via immunoSEQ multiplex PCR, lists solely in-frame clones and lacks some. The data show over 5,000 clones, about nine tenths seen once. The CDR3 sequence is 13 residues long. The germline gives CDR1 SNHLY, CDR2 FYNNEI. V lost 5 bases and J 8 bases, leaving 13 bases between the germline ends. This clone is judged large. Time point given: proximal margin of the surgical specimen (macroscopically non-inflamed). Material: ileal tissue. The genes are TRBV2 and TRBJ1-3; D gene unclear. The source is an adult with Crohn's disease. The CDR3 nucleotides read TGTGCCAGCAGTTTTGTCGCGGGTTACACCATATATTTT. Protein: CASSFVAGYTIYF.